A selection of T cell receptor beta chains follows, all from one sample in a study of T cell changes during pregnancy in multiple sclerosis. Sequencing used immunoSEQ multiplex PCR; TCRdb keeps in-frame clones, though not all of them. The sample comprises 100,000 or so clones, 94% of which are singletons, and over 1.5% rests with the top ten. The source material was peripheral blood, sampled after pregnancy. The receptors were gathered from a female donor in good health, enrolled as a control in a pregnancy study. Both conserved end residues are part of each CDR3. A D gene is named only where the DNA matches it firmly. Size tells how often a clone was seen (once, few, many) or the class of an expanded clone, and some rows leave it out.

J: TRBJ2-1
D: -
size: -
V: TRBV4-1
DNA: TGCGCCAGCAGCCCGAAGAGCGTAAGTGAGCAGTTCTTC
CDR3: CASSPKSVSEQFF

J: TRBJ1-5
D: TRBD1
size: -
V: TRBV19
DNA: TGTGCCAGTAGCCTGACAGGGTGGCCCCAGCATTTT
CDR3: CASSLTGWPQHF

J: TRBJ2-7
D: TRBD1
size: -
V: TRBV27
DNA: TGTGCCAGCAGTTTTGAAGGCAGGGGGTTCTACGAGCAGTACTTC
CDR3: CASSFEGRGFYEQYF

J: TRBJ2-1
D: TRBD2
size: -
V: TRBV11-2
DNA: TGTGCCAGCAGCCGAGCGGGAGGGCCGTCCTACAATGAGCAGTTCTTC
CDR3: CASSRAGGPSYNEQFF

J: TRBJ1-5
D: -
size: once
V: TRBV28
DNA: TGTGCCAGCAGTCCCCCAGGGGACCAGCCCCAGCATTTT
CDR3: CASSPPGDQPQHF

J: TRBJ2-1
D: -
size: -
V: TRBV5-1
DNA: TGCGCCAGCAGCCTCGGACAGTTCTCCTACAATGAGCAGTTCTTC
CDR3: CASSLGQFSYNEQFF

J: TRBJ2-7
D: TRBD1
size: -
V: TRBV19
DNA: TGTGCCAGTAGTACCTGGGACAGGGGTTACGAGCAGTACTTC
CDR3: CASSTWDRGYEQYF

J: TRBJ1-1
D: -
size: -
V: TRBV9
DNA: TGTGCCAGCAGCGTAGCTTCAGGGTTGAACACTGAAGCTTTCTTT
CDR3: CASSVASGLNTEAFF

J: TRBJ2-7
D: TRBD2
size: once
V: TRBV30
DNA: TGTGCCTGGAGCCCCCTGACTAGCGGGCATTACGAGCAGTACTTC
CDR3: CAWSPLTSGHYEQYF

J: TRBJ2-3
D: TRBD1
size: -
V: TRBV29-1
DNA: TGCAGCGTTGCCGTGACAGGGGGCACAGATACGCAGTATTTT
CDR3: CSVAVTGGTDTQYF

J: TRBJ2-7
D: TRBD2
size: once
V: TRBV28
DNA: TGTGCCAGCAGGCCCGGGACTAGCTACGAGCAGTACTTC
CDR3: CASRPGTSYEQYF